This TCR beta chain was recovered during a study of cytomegalovirus exposure and HLA in healthy donors. Germline CDR1 MDHEN, CDR2 SYDVKM. The V and J ends lost 8 bases and 0 bases respectively, with 13 bases between them. The CDR3 contains 15 residues. The study, taken as a whole, reports: For most TCR sequences rarity was the rule, although some public TCRs occurred in many donors.

60 Vbeta and 13 Jbeta primers were used in PCR. As originally analysed: Later, an analysis found around 80 million unique TCR beta chains, and about 10 million of these were shared. Clones were read by immunoSEQ multiplex PCR, and TCRdb kept only the in-frame ones, dropping some. V and J calls and clone size are as listed in that table; D and trimming were resolved from the DNA. The table records around 130,000 clones, around four fifths of them present only once. Points on this clone: Its antigen is not known.

The TCR originated in a middle-aged woman in good health and CMV-seropositive. Sequencing input: PBMCs. The V call is TRBV28, the J call TRBJ2-2; D is ambiguous. The CDR3 region is CASLSGDANTGELFF. CDR3 bases: TGTGCCAGCCTATCAGGTGACGCGAACACCGGGGAGCTGTTTTTT.